This record looks at one T cell receptor beta chain sequence and its context. Here immunoSEQ multiplex PCR was the method, and the copy in TCRdb shows in-frame clones only, minus some. The sample has a few hundred thousand clones; around 91% are singletons. Deletions cut 2 bases from V and 1 base from J, with 12 bases between. Germline-derived CDR1 and CDR2 are SGHNT and YYREEE (reference sequence). This CDR3 region has 15 residues. The data stem from a study of blood T cell repertoires in COVID-19. Across the study: Sample material is recorded as cDNA or gDNA derived from T cells, B-cell-depleted T cells, or PBMCs.

The TCR sequence derives from a man aged 25 to 40 who had been exposed to COVID-19. The J gene is TRBJ1-1, the V gene TRBV5-4; no clear D gene. Sequenced material: PBMCs or T cells enriched from blood (not recorded which). Here the CDR3 DNA reads TGTGCCAGCAGCTTTCAGAGCGCCGGGAACACTGAAGCTTTCTTT. Protein product: CASSFQSAGNTEAFF.